This is a list of T cell receptor beta chains from one sample in a study of tumor-infiltrating lymphocytes in primary liver carcinoma. TCRdb itself ran the multiplex PCR reads through MiXCR, one entry per CDR3 protein. The sample gives more than 150,000 distinct CDR3 sequences, 50% to 75% of which show up once; around 68% is in the top ten. Specimen: peripheral blood. The receptors shown here come from a man in his forties with primary liver carcinoma and hepatitis B virus infection. Each CDR3 is given with its conserved first and last residue. The D gene is left open where the match is weak. Part of the rows lack a size; the others show once, few, many or a class for expanded clones.

d_call: TRBD2; v_call: TRBV5-6; clone_size: .; j_call: TRBJ2-1; cdr3_nt: TGTGCCAGCAGCCTTAGCGGGAGAGGAAATGAGCAGTTCTTC; cdr3_aa: CASSLSGRGNEQFF
d_call: .; v_call: TRBV5-6; clone_size: .; j_call: TRBJ2-5; cdr3_nt: TGTGCCAGCAGCTTGATGGTGCTCCAAGAGACCCAGTACTTC; cdr3_aa: CASSLMVLQETQYF
d_call: TRBD1; v_call: TRBV6-6; clone_size: .; j_call: TRBJ2-3; cdr3_nt: TGTGCCACGGGACAGGGTTGGGGAGATACGCAGTATTTT; cdr3_aa: CATGQGWGDTQYF
d_call: TRBD2; v_call: TRBV6-5; clone_size: .; j_call: TRBJ2-7; cdr3_nt: TGTGCCAGCAGTCCCCGGACTAGCGGGAGCCGCTACGAGCAGTACTTC; cdr3_aa: CASSPRTSGSRYEQYF
d_call: .; v_call: TRBV2; clone_size: .; j_call: TRBJ1-1; cdr3_nt: TGTGCCAGCAGTTCACGACACGGAAACACTGAAGCTTTCTTT; cdr3_aa: CASSSRHGNTEAFF
d_call: .; v_call: TRBV12-3/TRBV12-4; clone_size: .; j_call: TRBJ2-7; cdr3_nt: TGTGCCAGCAGTCTCTGGAGCCGGGTGGGGGGCGAGCAGTACTTC; cdr3_aa: CASSLWSRVGGEQYF
d_call: .; v_call: TRBV6-5; clone_size: .; j_call: TRBJ1-5; cdr3_nt: .; cdr3_aa: CASSFGHGTNQPQHF
d_call: .; v_call: TRBV2; clone_size: .; j_call: TRBJ2-6; cdr3_nt: TGTGCCGCGCGGGGAACTGGGGCCAACGTCCTGACTTTC; cdr3_aa: CAARGTGANVLTF
d_call: TRBD2; v_call: TRBV7-9; clone_size: .; j_call: TRBJ2-7; cdr3_nt: TGTGCCAGCAGCGGAGGGGCTAGCGGATACTACGAGCAGTACTTC; cdr3_aa: CASSGGASGYYEQYF
d_call: TRBD1; v_call: TRBV29-1; clone_size: .; j_call: TRBJ1-4; cdr3_nt: TGCAACGTTGAAGATAAGGCGGGACAGCATAAAGAAAAACTGTTTTTT; cdr3_aa: CNVEDKAGQHKEKLFF
d_call: .; v_call: TRBV6-5; clone_size: few; j_call: TRBJ2-4; cdr3_nt: TGTGCCAGCACCCCATGGGGCGAAGCCAAAAACATTCAGTACTTC; cdr3_aa: CASTPWGEAKNIQYF
d_call: .; v_call: TRBV11-2; clone_size: .; j_call: TRBJ2-1; cdr3_nt: TGTGCCAGCAGTTTATTCCTACTGTCCTACAATGAGCAGTTCTTC; cdr3_aa: CASSLFLLSYNEQFF
d_call: .; v_call: TRBV6-1; clone_size: .; j_call: TRBJ2-5; cdr3_nt: TGTGCCAGCAGTGAAGCCGTCGGGAAGATACAAGAGACCCAGTACTTC; cdr3_aa: CASSEAVGKIQETQYF
d_call: TRBD1; v_call: TRBV12-3/TRBV12-4; clone_size: few; j_call: TRBJ2-2; cdr3_nt: TGTGCCACGTACGGGACAGTGAGGCCCGGGGAGCTGTTTTTT; cdr3_aa: CATYGTVRPGELFF
d_call: TRBD2; v_call: TRBV29-1; clone_size: .; j_call: TRBJ2-7; cdr3_nt: TGCAGCGTTGAAGATCCGGGATATCTACGGGGGGGTTCTCAGGAGCAGTACTTC; cdr3_aa: CSVEDPGYLRGGSQEQYF
d_call: TRBD1; v_call: TRBV29-1; clone_size: .; j_call: TRBJ2-7; cdr3_nt: TGCAGCATTGAAGATGGGAGACAGGGCTACGAGCAATACTTC; cdr3_aa: CSIEDGRQGYEQYF
d_call: TRBD2; v_call: TRBV6-5; clone_size: many; j_call: TRBJ2-3; cdr3_nt: TGTGCCAGTTCTGGACTAGCGGGAGTAGATACGCAGTATTTT; cdr3_aa: CASSGLAGVDTQYF
d_call: .; v_call: TRBV5-1; clone_size: .; j_call: TRBJ2-1; cdr3_nt: TGCGCCAGCAGAGAGACAGGCAGCTCCTACAATGAGCAGTTCTTC; cdr3_aa: CASRETGSSYNEQFF
d_call: .; v_call: TRBV10-3; clone_size: few; j_call: TRBJ2-7; cdr3_nt: TGTGCCATAGAAGAGCCGACTAGAACCTACGAGCAGTACTTC; cdr3_aa: CAIEEPTRTYEQYF
d_call: TRBD2; v_call: TRBV12-3/TRBV12-4; clone_size: .; j_call: TRBJ2-7; cdr3_nt: TGTGCCAGCAGCCCAGCGGGAGCGGCCCCCTACGAGCAGTACTTC; cdr3_aa: CASSPAGAAPYEQYF
d_call: .; v_call: TRBV6-6; clone_size: .; j_call: TRBJ2-5; cdr3_nt: TGTGCCAGCAGTTACTCCCCAGGAGCGGTCCAAGAGACCCAGTACTTC; cdr3_aa: CASSYSPGAVQETQYF
d_call: .; v_call: TRBV6-1; clone_size: few; j_call: TRBJ1-2; cdr3_nt: TGTGCCAGCAGTGAAGTGTTGGGGGTTGGGGGCTACACCTTC; cdr3_aa: CASSEVLGVGGYTF
d_call: .; v_call: TRBV29-1; clone_size: .; j_call: TRBJ1-4; cdr3_nt: TGCAGCGTTGAGTTGCAGGAGTTCGAAAAACTGTTTTTT; cdr3_aa: CSVELQEFEKLFF
d_call: .; v_call: TRBV28; clone_size: .; j_call: TRBJ2-6; cdr3_nt: TGTGCCAGCAGTTCGCACAGGGATGGGGCCAACGTCCTGACTTTC; cdr3_aa: CASSSHRDGANVLTF
d_call: .; v_call: TRBV4-1; clone_size: .; j_call: TRBJ1-5; cdr3_nt: TGCGCCAGCACCCAAGTAGTAAGAAGCAATCAGCCCCAGCATTTT; cdr3_aa: CASTQVVRSNQPQHF
d_call: TRBD1; v_call: TRBV6-5; clone_size: few; j_call: TRBJ2-7; cdr3_nt: TGTGCCAGCAGTTCCGCAGGGGGATCAAACGAGCAGTACTTC; cdr3_aa: CASSSAGGSNEQYF
d_call: TRBD1; v_call: TRBV11-2; clone_size: .; j_call: TRBJ1-2; cdr3_nt: TGTGCCAGCAGCTTGCAGACAGGGGGCTATGGCTACACCTTC; cdr3_aa: CASSLQTGGYGYTF
d_call: TRBD2; v_call: TRBV11-2; clone_size: .; j_call: TRBJ2-1; cdr3_nt: TGCGCCAGCAGCTTAAGCCTAGCGGGAGCCCGAGATGAGCAGTTCTTC; cdr3_aa: CASSLSLAGARDEQFF
d_call: TRBD2; v_call: TRBV12-3/TRBV12-4; clone_size: .; j_call: TRBJ2-1; cdr3_nt: TGTGCCAGCAGTCCCTGGACTAGCGGAGATTACAATGAGCAGTTCTTC; cdr3_aa: CASSPWTSGDYNEQFF
d_call: .; v_call: TRBV6-5; clone_size: .; j_call: TRBJ2-2; cdr3_nt: TGTGCCAGCAGTTTACCGGATTTCTCCGGGGAGCTGTTTTTT; cdr3_aa: CASSLPDFSGELFF
d_call: .; v_call: TRBV4-2; clone_size: .; j_call: TRBJ2-3; cdr3_nt: TGTGCCAGCAGCCAAGATCGTGAGGCCGGCGGGATGGGGGATACGCAGTATTTT; cdr3_aa: CASSQDREAGGMGDTQYF
d_call: .; v_call: TRBV4-1; clone_size: few; j_call: TRBJ2-7; cdr3_nt: TGCGCCAGCAGCCCAACAGGGAACGAGCAGTACTTC; cdr3_aa: CASSPTGNEQYF
d_call: .; v_call: TRBV6-6; clone_size: .; j_call: TRBJ2-1; cdr3_nt: TGTGCCAGCAGTTACTCGGTCGCTGCCCTGGGGGAGCAGTTCTTC; cdr3_aa: CASSYSVAALGEQFF
d_call: TRBD1; v_call: TRBV12-3/TRBV12-4; clone_size: few; j_call: TRBJ2-7; cdr3_nt: TGTGCCAGCAGTTTCGGGACAGGGTTGGAGCAGTACTTC; cdr3_aa: CASSFGTGLEQYF
d_call: .; v_call: TRBV11-2; clone_size: .; j_call: TRBJ2-1; cdr3_nt: TGTACCAGCAGCTCAGCCACAAACAATGAGCAGTTCTTC; cdr3_aa: CTSSSATNNEQFF
d_call: TRBD2; v_call: TRBV4-1; clone_size: .; j_call: TRBJ2-7; cdr3_nt: TGCGCCAGCAGCCAAGGGACTAGCTGGGGTGGATTCTACGAGCAGTACTTC; cdr3_aa: CASSQGTSWGGFYEQYF
d_call: TRBD1; v_call: TRBV29-1; clone_size: .; j_call: TRBJ2-7; cdr3_nt: TGCAGCGTTAACACAGGGGACACCTACGAGCAGTACTTC; cdr3_aa: CSVNTGDTYEQYF
d_call: TRBD2; v_call: TRBV5-1; clone_size: few; j_call: TRBJ2-1; cdr3_nt: TGCGCCAGCAGCCCAGGGACTAGCGGTGAGCGGTTCTTC; cdr3_aa: CASSPGTSGERFF
d_call: .; v_call: TRBV5-6; clone_size: .; j_call: TRBJ2-1; cdr3_nt: TGTGCCAGCAGTCTGGCGGGCGCCGCGGGTGAGCAGTTCTTC; cdr3_aa: CASSLAGAAGEQFF
d_call: .; v_call: TRBV7-8; clone_size: .; j_call: TRBJ2-4; cdr3_nt: TGTGCCAGCAGCGCGGGACTAGCCAAAAACATTCAGTACTTC; cdr3_aa: CASSAGLAKNIQYF
d_call: .; v_call: TRBV11-3; clone_size: many; j_call: TRBJ2-1; cdr3_nt: TGTGCCAGCAGCTTAGAAGCACCAGCTGAGCAGTTCTTC; cdr3_aa: CASSLEAPAEQFF
d_call: .; v_call: TRBV6-5; clone_size: few; j_call: TRBJ1-1; cdr3_nt: TGTGCCAGTAGGGGCGCAGGGGCAGGAAACACTGAAGCTTTCTTT; cdr3_aa: CASRGAGAGNTEAFF